The rows below give T cell receptor beta chains drawn from one sample of a study of blood T cell repertoires in COVID-19. Libraries were prepared by immunoSEQ multiplex PCR; TCRdb keeps only in-frame clonotypes and omits some of them. The data hold over 200,000 clones, with 88% observed a single time. The sequencing input was peripheral blood. These receptors all stem from a human donor in a cohort sampled during active COVID-19. The CDR3 runs from the conserved cysteine through the conserved F or W. Each record gives: J gene, D gene, clone size, V gene, CDR3 protein, CDR3 DNA. A D gene is named only where the DNA matches it firmly. Clone size is shown for a subset of rows, as once, few, many or a class of expanded clone.

J gene: TRBJ1-2; D gene: -; clone size: -; V gene: TRBV6-5; CDR3 protein: CASSSVEGRYGYTF; CDR3 DNA: TGTGCCAGCAGTTCTGTTGAGGGAAGGTATGGCTACACCTTC
J gene: TRBJ1-5; D gene: -; clone size: few; V gene: TRBV7-9; CDR3 protein: CASSLGGDSNQPQHF; CDR3 DNA: TGTGCCAGCAGCTTGGGGGGTGACAGCAATCAGCCCCAGCATTTT
J gene: TRBJ2-5; D gene: -; clone size: -; V gene: TRBV19; CDR3 protein: CASSLDRQETQYF; CDR3 DNA: TGTGCCAGTAGTCTGGACAGACAAGAGACCCAGTACTTC
J gene: TRBJ2-7; D gene: -; clone size: -; V gene: TRBV6-6; CDR3 protein: CASRLQYGIYEQYF; CDR3 DNA: TGTGCCAGCAGGCTCCAATACGGGATCTACGAGCAGTACTTC
J gene: TRBJ2-7; D gene: TRBD2; clone size: -; V gene: TRBV5-6; CDR3 protein: CASSSNRLAGVHYEQYF; CDR3 DNA: TGTGCCAGCAGCTCAAACCGACTAGCGGGGGTACACTACGAGCAGTACTTC
J gene: TRBJ1-6; D gene: TRBD1; clone size: -; V gene: TRBV24-1; CDR3 protein: CATSTGWLGDNSPLHF; CDR3 DNA: TGTGCCACCTCGACAGGGTGGCTGGGGGACAATTCACCCCTCCACTTT
J gene: TRBJ2-7; D gene: TRBD2; clone size: -; V gene: TRBV20-1; CDR3 protein: CSASVGGLPSGEQYF; CDR3 DNA: TGCAGTGCTAGTGTCGGGGGACTACCTTCGGGGGAGCAGTACTTC
J gene: TRBJ1-3; D gene: TRBD1; clone size: once; V gene: TRBV7-8; CDR3 protein: CASSRDSSTKVDF; CDR3 DNA: TGTGCCAGCAGCCGGGACAGTTCAACTAAGGTGGATTTT
J gene: TRBJ1-4; D gene: -; clone size: -; V gene: TRBV28; CDR3 protein: CASCGGATNEKLFF; CDR3 DNA: TGTGCCAGCTGTGGCGGGGCGACTAATGAAAAACTGTTTTTT
J gene: TRBJ2-1; D gene: TRBD2; clone size: -; V gene: TRBV27; CDR3 protein: CASSMGTSGRRNEQFF; CDR3 DNA: TGTGCCAGCAGTATGGGGACTAGCGGGAGGAGGAATGAGCAGTTCTTC
J gene: TRBJ2-7; D gene: -; clone size: -; V gene: TRBV30; CDR3 protein: CAWSVLGAHEQYF; CDR3 DNA: TGTGCCTGGAGTGTATTAGGGGCCCACGAGCAGTACTTC
J gene: TRBJ2-2; D gene: TRBD2; clone size: -; V gene: TRBV24-1; CDR3 protein: CATSDSSRLAYRNTGELFF; CDR3 DNA: TGTGCCACCAGTGATTCCTCGCGACTAGCGTACCGGAACACCGGGGAGCTGTTTTTT
J gene: TRBJ1-2; D gene: TRBD1; clone size: once; V gene: TRBV4-3; CDR3 protein: CASSHIGQGEYGYTF; CDR3 DNA: TGCGCCAGCAGCCACATCGGACAGGGGGAATATGGCTACACCTTC
J gene: TRBJ2-3; D gene: TRBD1; clone size: -; V gene: TRBV5-4; CDR3 protein: CASSLGSGQGFLGTDTQYF; CDR3 DNA: TGTGCCAGCAGCCTAGGGTCGGGACAGGGATTTTTGGGCACAGATACGCAGTATTTT
J gene: TRBJ2-7; D gene: TRBD1; clone size: -; V gene: TRBV19; CDR3 protein: CASSLRTGSYEQYF; CDR3 DNA: TGTGCCAGTAGTTTGCGGACAGGATCCTACGAGCAGTACTTC
J gene: TRBJ1-4; D gene: TRBD1; clone size: -; V gene: TRBV11-2; CDR3 protein: CASSLVSPGQGDSELFF; CDR3 DNA: TGTGCCAGCAGCTTAGTTTCGCCGGGACAGGGGGATTCTGAACTGTTTTTT
J gene: TRBJ2-7; D gene: -; clone size: -; V gene: TRBV4-3; CDR3 protein: CASSQEPAGREQYF; CDR3 DNA: TGCGCCAGCAGCCAAGAACCGGCGGGTCGCGAGCAGTACTTC
J gene: TRBJ1-6; D gene: TRBD1; clone size: -; V gene: TRBV27; CDR3 protein: CASGQGAGSPLHF; CDR3 DNA: TGTGCCAGCGGACAGGGTGCAGGATCACCCCTCCACTTT
J gene: TRBJ2-6; D gene: -; clone size: -; V gene: TRBV9; CDR3 protein: CASSSEGLGANVLTF; CDR3 DNA: TGTGCCAGCAGTTCGGAGGGGTTGGGGGCCAACGTCCTGACTTTC
J gene: TRBJ1-6; D gene: TRBD1; clone size: -; V gene: TRBV6-5; CDR3 protein: CASSYRAGGNSPLHF; CDR3 DNA: TGTGCCAGCAGTTACAGGGCAGGGGGGAATTCACCCCTCCACTTT
J gene: TRBJ1-2; D gene: TRBD1; clone size: -; V gene: TRBV28; CDR3 protein: CASSFGTGDYGYTF; CDR3 DNA: TGTGCCAGCAGTTTCGGGACAGGGGACTATGGCTACACCTTC
J gene: TRBJ2-7; D gene: TRBD2; clone size: -; V gene: TRBV15; CDR3 protein: CATSRERGGSYEQYF; CDR3 DNA: TGTGCCACCAGCCGAGAGCGGGGGGGCTCCTACGAGCAGTACTTC
J gene: TRBJ2-7; D gene: -; clone size: once; V gene: TRBV6-5; CDR3 protein: CASSYSTRYEQYF; CDR3 DNA: TGTGCCAGCAGTTACTCGACACGCTACGAGCAGTACTTC
J gene: TRBJ2-3; D gene: -; clone size: -; V gene: TRBV5-1; CDR3 protein: CASSIQSPENTQYF; CDR3 DNA: TGCGCCAGCAGCATACAATCCCCAGAAAATACGCAGTATTTT
J gene: TRBJ2-4; D gene: TRBD1; clone size: -; V gene: TRBV5-6; CDR3 protein: CASSYDRVFLKNIQYF; CDR3 DNA: TGTGCCAGCAGCTACGACAGGGTGTTTTTAAAAAACATTCAGTACTTC